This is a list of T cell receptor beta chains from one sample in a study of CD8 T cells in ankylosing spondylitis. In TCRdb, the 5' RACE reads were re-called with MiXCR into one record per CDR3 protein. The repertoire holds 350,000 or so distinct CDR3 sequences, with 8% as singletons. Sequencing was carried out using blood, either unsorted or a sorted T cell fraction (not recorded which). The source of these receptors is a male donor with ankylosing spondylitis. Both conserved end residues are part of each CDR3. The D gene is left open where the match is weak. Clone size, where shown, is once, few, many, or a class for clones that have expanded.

cdr3_nt: TGCGCCAGCAGCTTGGTTGGGTCGGGAGCAGATACGCAGTATTTT; cdr3_aa: CASSLVGSGADTQYF; d_call: -; cdr3_length: 15; clone_size: -; j_call: TRBJ2-3; v_call: TRBV5-1
cdr3_nt: TGTGCCAGCAGTGGGGGCGCGCGGGAAGCTTTCTTT; cdr3_aa: CASSGGAREAFF; d_call: -; cdr3_length: 12; clone_size: few; j_call: TRBJ1-1; v_call: TRBV12-3/TRBV12-4
cdr3_nt: TGCAGCGTTGAAGACCGACAGGAGAAGTACTTC; cdr3_aa: CSVEDRQEKYF; d_call: -; cdr3_length: 11; clone_size: -; j_call: TRBJ2-7; v_call: TRBV29-1
cdr3_nt: TGTGCCAGCAGCTTAAGGGTGTCTAGAGCCTACAATGAGCAGTTCTTC; cdr3_aa: CASSLRVSRAYNEQFF; d_call: -; cdr3_length: 16; clone_size: -; j_call: TRBJ2-1; v_call: TRBV7-3
cdr3_nt: TGTGCCAGCAGCCCACCCCTAAGGACTAGCGGGAGGGACAATGAGCAGTTCTTC; cdr3_aa: CASSPPLRTSGRDNEQFF; d_call: TRBD2; cdr3_length: 18; clone_size: many; j_call: TRBJ2-1; v_call: TRBV11-2
cdr3_nt: TGTGCCAGCTCGGGACTAGCGGGACTCGCGAACACCGGGGAGCTGTTTTTT; cdr3_aa: CASSGLAGLANTGELFF; d_call: TRBD2; cdr3_length: 17; clone_size: -; j_call: TRBJ2-2; v_call: TRBV18
cdr3_nt: TGTGCCAGCAGTGAAGGGGGGACCGTTAATGAAAAACTGTTTTTT; cdr3_aa: CASSEGGTVNEKLFF; d_call: -; cdr3_length: 15; clone_size: -; j_call: TRBJ1-4; v_call: TRBV25-1
cdr3_nt: TGTGCCAGCAGCTTAGTGGGGGCGACGCGGGACGAGCAGTACTTC; cdr3_aa: CASSLVGATRDEQYF; d_call: -; cdr3_length: 15; clone_size: -; j_call: TRBJ2-7; v_call: TRBV7-9
cdr3_nt: TGTGCCAGCAGCGTATCGGGTGGGCCCTACGAGCAGTACTTC; cdr3_aa: CASSVSGGPYEQYF; d_call: -; cdr3_length: 14; clone_size: few; j_call: TRBJ2-7; v_call: TRBV9
cdr3_nt: TGCGCCAGCAGCTTGGACAGGGGGAACGATGAGCAGTTCTTC; cdr3_aa: CASSLDRGNDEQFF; d_call: TRBD1; cdr3_length: 14; clone_size: few; j_call: TRBJ2-1; v_call: TRBV5-1
cdr3_nt: TGTGCCACCGCACAAGGGGGGGGGCACACTGAAGCTTTCTTT; cdr3_aa: CATAQGGGHTEAFF; d_call: -; cdr3_length: 14; clone_size: -; j_call: TRBJ1-1; v_call: TRBV18
cdr3_nt: TGCGCCAGCAGTGAGAGCGGGAATTCACCCCTCCACTTT; cdr3_aa: CASSESGNSPLHF; d_call: -; cdr3_length: 13; clone_size: -; j_call: TRBJ1-6; v_call: TRBV10-1
cdr3_nt: TGTGCCAGCAGAAGGACTTTTAACTACGAGCAGTACTTC; cdr3_aa: CASRRTFNYEQYF; d_call: -; cdr3_length: 13; clone_size: -; j_call: TRBJ2-7; v_call: TRBV6-2/TRBV6-3
cdr3_nt: TGTGCCAGCAGCCAAGCGCCCCCTAGCGCGTCCTACAATGAGCAGTTCTTC; cdr3_aa: CASSQAPPSASYNEQFF; d_call: -; cdr3_length: 17; clone_size: few; j_call: TRBJ2-1; v_call: TRBV4-2
cdr3_nt: TGTGCCAGCAAAGGAGGGCCTATGTCTGGCTACTACAATGAGCAGTTCTTC; cdr3_aa: CASKGGPMSGYYNEQFF; d_call: -; cdr3_length: 17; clone_size: many; j_call: TRBJ2-1; v_call: TRBV27
cdr3_nt: TGTGCCAGCAGCTTAGTCCTACTGACAGGGTCGGCTTTCTTT; cdr3_aa: CASSLVLLTGSAFF; d_call: TRBD1; cdr3_length: 14; clone_size: many; j_call: TRBJ1-1; v_call: TRBV7-2
cdr3_nt: TGTGCCACCAGTGATAATAGCGGGTTTCGCTACAATGAGCAGTTCTTC; cdr3_aa: CATSDNSGFRYNEQFF; d_call: TRBD2; cdr3_length: 16; clone_size: -; j_call: TRBJ2-1; v_call: TRBV24-1
cdr3_nt: TGCGCCAGCAGCTCCGGACTAGCGGGATCGAACACCGGGGAGCTGTTTTTT; cdr3_aa: CASSSGLAGSNTGELFF; d_call: TRBD2; cdr3_length: 17; clone_size: many; j_call: TRBJ2-2; v_call: TRBV5-1
cdr3_nt: TGCAGTGCTCTACAGAGGCTTAATGAAAAACTGTTTTTT; cdr3_aa: CSALQRLNEKLFF; d_call: -; cdr3_length: 13; clone_size: few; j_call: TRBJ1-4; v_call: TRBV20-1
cdr3_nt: TGTGCCAGCAGTCCACCCATGAACACTGAAGCTTTCTTT; cdr3_aa: CASSPPMNTEAFF; d_call: -; cdr3_length: 13; clone_size: few; j_call: TRBJ1-1; v_call: TRBV28
cdr3_nt: TGTGCCAGCAGCCAAGGGCTGCAGGGGGCAACGACGGGCTACACCTTC; cdr3_aa: CASSQGLQGATTGYTF; d_call: TRBD1; cdr3_length: 16; clone_size: few; j_call: TRBJ1-2; v_call: TRBV3-1
cdr3_nt: TGTGCCATCCAGACTAGCGGGAGAGCCAATGAGCAGTTCTTC; cdr3_aa: CAIQTSGRANEQFF; d_call: TRBD2; cdr3_length: 14; clone_size: -; j_call: TRBJ2-1; v_call: TRBV6-2/TRBV6-3
cdr3_nt: TGTGCCAGCAGTTTGGCAGGGGCTCGGGCAGTGGGTGAAAAACTGTTTTTT; cdr3_aa: CASSLAGARAVGEKLFF; d_call: -; cdr3_length: 17; clone_size: -; j_call: TRBJ1-4; v_call: TRBV27
cdr3_nt: TGTGCCAGTAGTATAGCACTCGGGGGGACTGAAGCTTTCTTT; cdr3_aa: CASSIALGGTEAFF; d_call: -; cdr3_length: 14; clone_size: -; j_call: TRBJ1-1; v_call: TRBV19
cdr3_nt: TGTGCCAGCAGTCAGACTAGCGGGAGGGTCCTCGTGCACGAGCAGTACTTC; cdr3_aa: CASSQTSGRVLVHEQYF; d_call: TRBD2; cdr3_length: 17; clone_size: many; j_call: TRBJ2-7; v_call: TRBV6-4
cdr3_nt: TGTGCCAGCAGTTACCGGGCGGGGGTCCTCGCGAACACCGGGGAGCTGTTTTTT; cdr3_aa: CASSYRAGVLANTGELFF; d_call: TRBD2; cdr3_length: 18; clone_size: few; j_call: TRBJ2-2; v_call: TRBV6-5
cdr3_nt: TGTGCCAGCAGCCCGGGGACAGTCTTTCAAGAGACCCAGTACTTC; cdr3_aa: CASSPGTVFQETQYF; d_call: TRBD1; cdr3_length: 15; clone_size: few; j_call: TRBJ2-5; v_call: TRBV5-5
cdr3_nt: TGTGCCAGCAGCAAACAGGGGACGAACACTGAAGCTTTCTTT; cdr3_aa: CASSKQGTNTEAFF; d_call: TRBD1; cdr3_length: 14; clone_size: many; j_call: TRBJ1-1; v_call: TRBV12-3/TRBV12-4
cdr3_nt: TGTGCCAGCTCACCAGGGGTGCACATCCGAGGGGAGCAGTACTTC; cdr3_aa: CASSPGVHIRGEQYF; d_call: -; cdr3_length: 15; clone_size: few; j_call: TRBJ2-7; v_call: TRBV18
cdr3_nt: TGCGCCAGCAGCGGACTAGCGGGAGTATCCTACGAGCAGTACTTC; cdr3_aa: CASSGLAGVSYEQYF; d_call: TRBD2; cdr3_length: 15; clone_size: -; j_call: TRBJ2-7; v_call: TRBV5-1
cdr3_nt: TGCAGTGCTAGAAAACTAGCGGGAGACCTAGGGGAGCTGTTTTTT; cdr3_aa: CSARKLAGDLGELFF; d_call: TRBD2; cdr3_length: 15; clone_size: few; j_call: TRBJ2-2; v_call: TRBV20-1
cdr3_nt: TGTGCCAGCAGTGAATTACAGGGTTTCGGGTCACCCCTCCACTTT; cdr3_aa: CASSELQGFGSPLHF; d_call: -; cdr3_length: 15; clone_size: few; j_call: TRBJ1-6; v_call: TRBV25-1
cdr3_nt: TGTGCCAGCAGCTTAACGACAGGGACTCAGCCCCAGCATTTT; cdr3_aa: CASSLTTGTQPQHF; d_call: TRBD1; cdr3_length: 14; clone_size: -; j_call: TRBJ1-5; v_call: TRBV7-6
cdr3_nt: TGTGCCATCAGTGAGTCCGCGACAGATTCCTACAATGAGCAGTTCTTC; cdr3_aa: CAISESATDSYNEQFF; d_call: -; cdr3_length: 16; clone_size: many; j_call: TRBJ2-1; v_call: TRBV10-3
cdr3_nt: TGCAGCGTTGGACAGGGACGACTCTACGAGCAGTACTTC; cdr3_aa: CSVGQGRLYEQYF; d_call: TRBD1; cdr3_length: 13; clone_size: few; j_call: TRBJ2-7; v_call: TRBV29-1
cdr3_nt: TGTGCCAGCAGACGTACCAGGGGGCAAGCCCAAATCTTC; cdr3_aa: CASRRTRGQAQIF; d_call: TRBD1; cdr3_length: 13; clone_size: -; j_call: TRBJ2-1; v_call: TRBV12-3/TRBV12-4
cdr3_nt: TGTGCTACCGGAGTTGGGGCCGGGGAGCTGTTTTTT; cdr3_aa: CATGVGAGELFF; d_call: -; cdr3_length: 12; clone_size: many; j_call: TRBJ2-2; v_call: TRBV7-7
cdr3_nt: TGTGCCATCAGCACGGACAGTTTTAATCAGCCCCAGCATTTT; cdr3_aa: CAISTDSFNQPQHF; d_call: -; cdr3_length: 14; clone_size: many; j_call: TRBJ1-5; v_call: TRBV10-3
cdr3_nt: TGTGCCAGCAGCTTAAACCGCGGCAGGGGAGGTTCGGAGACCCAGTACTTC; cdr3_aa: CASSLNRGRGGSETQYF; d_call: -; cdr3_length: 17; clone_size: -; j_call: TRBJ2-5; v_call: TRBV7-3
cdr3_nt: TGTGCCAGCAGTTCACCGGGACAGGGCCCCACTAACTATGGCTACACCTTC; cdr3_aa: CASSSPGQGPTNYGYTF; d_call: TRBD1; cdr3_length: 17; clone_size: many; j_call: TRBJ1-2; v_call: TRBV6-5
cdr3_nt: TGCGCCAGCAGGCTGGACAGATCCCTCGCAGATACGCAGTATTTT; cdr3_aa: CASRLDRSLADTQYF; d_call: -; cdr3_length: 15; clone_size: many; j_call: TRBJ2-3; v_call: TRBV5-1
cdr3_nt: TGCGCCAGCAGCCCCAGCGGGAGGGCCGGGTACAATGAGCAGTTCTTC; cdr3_aa: CASSPSGRAGYNEQFF; d_call: TRBD2; cdr3_length: 16; clone_size: many; j_call: TRBJ2-1; v_call: TRBV5-1
cdr3_nt: TGTGCCAGCAGCCCCATACGGGGACCGGCCGGGGAGCTGTTTTTT; cdr3_aa: CASSPIRGPAGELFF; d_call: -; cdr3_length: 15; clone_size: -; j_call: TRBJ2-2; v_call: TRBV7-2
cdr3_nt: TGTGCCTGGAGTGGGAGAGGGAATTCACCCCTCCACTTT; cdr3_aa: CAWSGRGNSPLHF; d_call: -; cdr3_length: 13; clone_size: -; j_call: TRBJ1-6; v_call: TRBV30
cdr3_nt: TGTGCCAGCAGTTTTGACCACGCTGGCTACACCTTC; cdr3_aa: CASSFDHAGYTF; d_call: -; cdr3_length: 12; clone_size: many; j_call: TRBJ1-2; v_call: TRBV12-3/TRBV12-4
cdr3_nt: TGTGCCAGCAGCAATAGCGGGGTCGGTCGGGATGAGCAGTTCTTC; cdr3_aa: CASSNSGVGRDEQFF; d_call: TRBD2; cdr3_length: 15; clone_size: -; j_call: TRBJ2-1; v_call: TRBV7-9
cdr3_nt: TGCGCCAGCAGCCGAACACGAACAAACACCGGGGAGCTGTTTTTT; cdr3_aa: CASSRTRTNTGELFF; d_call: -; cdr3_length: 15; clone_size: many; j_call: TRBJ2-2; v_call: TRBV4-3
cdr3_nt: TGTGCCAGCAGTCCAGATGGGGGCACGTACTATGGCTACACCTTC; cdr3_aa: CASSPDGGTYYGYTF; d_call: -; cdr3_length: 15; clone_size: few; j_call: TRBJ1-2; v_call: TRBV7-2
cdr3_nt: TGCAGCGCCGGCTATATGAACACTGAAGCTTTCTTT; cdr3_aa: CSAGYMNTEAFF; d_call: -; cdr3_length: 12; clone_size: many; j_call: TRBJ1-1; v_call: TRBV29-1
cdr3_nt: TGTGCCAGCGGGAACTCCTACAATGAGCAGTTCTTC; cdr3_aa: CASGNSYNEQFF; d_call: -; cdr3_length: 12; clone_size: many; j_call: TRBJ2-1; v_call: TRBV27
cdr3_nt: TGTGCCAGCAGTCCGGCTGGTGTGGAAGGCTACACCTTC; cdr3_aa: CASSPAGVEGYTF; d_call: -; cdr3_length: 13; clone_size: many; j_call: TRBJ1-2; v_call: TRBV5-6
cdr3_nt: TGTGCCAGCAGCCCACGGACAGGGAAAGAGACCCAGTACTTC; cdr3_aa: CASSPRTGKETQYF; d_call: TRBD1; cdr3_length: 14; clone_size: many; j_call: TRBJ2-5; v_call: TRBV3-1
cdr3_nt: TGCGCCAGCAGCTTGGTGGGGACTAGCGGGAGAGCCTACGAGCAGTACTTC; cdr3_aa: CASSLVGTSGRAYEQYF; d_call: TRBD2; cdr3_length: 17; clone_size: many; j_call: TRBJ2-7; v_call: TRBV5-1